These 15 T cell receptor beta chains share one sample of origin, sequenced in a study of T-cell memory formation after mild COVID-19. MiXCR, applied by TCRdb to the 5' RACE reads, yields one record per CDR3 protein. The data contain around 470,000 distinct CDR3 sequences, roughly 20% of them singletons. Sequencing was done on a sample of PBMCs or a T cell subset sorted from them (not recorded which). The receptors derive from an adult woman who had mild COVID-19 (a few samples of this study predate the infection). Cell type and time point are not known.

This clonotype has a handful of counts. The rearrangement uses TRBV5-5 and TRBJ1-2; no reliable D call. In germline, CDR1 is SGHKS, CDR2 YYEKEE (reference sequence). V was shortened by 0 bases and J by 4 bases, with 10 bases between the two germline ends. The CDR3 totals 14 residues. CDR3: CASSLDSFSYGYTF. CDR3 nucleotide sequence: TGTGCCAGCAGCTTGGACAGTTTTTCCTATGGCTACACCTTC.

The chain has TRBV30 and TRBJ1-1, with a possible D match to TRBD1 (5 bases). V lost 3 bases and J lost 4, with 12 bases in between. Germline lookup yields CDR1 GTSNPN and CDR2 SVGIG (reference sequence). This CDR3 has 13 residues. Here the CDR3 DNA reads TGTGCCTGGAGGGACCGAGGGACCACTGAAGCTTTCTTT. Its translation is CAWRDRGTTEAFF. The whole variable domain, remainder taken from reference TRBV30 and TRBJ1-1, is SQTIHQWPATLVQPVGSPLSLECTVEGTSNPNLYWYRQAAGRGLQLLFYSVGIGQISSEVPQNLSASRPQDRQFILSSKKLLLSDSGFYLCAWRDRGTTEAFFGQGTRLTVV.

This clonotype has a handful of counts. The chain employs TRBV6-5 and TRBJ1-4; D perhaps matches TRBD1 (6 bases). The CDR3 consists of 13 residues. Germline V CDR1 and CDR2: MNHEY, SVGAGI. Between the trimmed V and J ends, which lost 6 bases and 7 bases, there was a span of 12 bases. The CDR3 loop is CASSPQGSEKLFF. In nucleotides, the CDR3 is TGTGCCAGCAGCCCTCAGGGGAGTGAAAAACTGTTTTTT.

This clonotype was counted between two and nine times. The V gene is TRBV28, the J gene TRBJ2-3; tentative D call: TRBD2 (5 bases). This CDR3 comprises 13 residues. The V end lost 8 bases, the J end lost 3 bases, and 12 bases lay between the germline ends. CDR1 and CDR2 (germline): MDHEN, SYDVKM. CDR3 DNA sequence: TGTGCCAGCGTAACCCCGGGGACAGATACGCAGTATTTT. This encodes CASVTPGTDTQYF.

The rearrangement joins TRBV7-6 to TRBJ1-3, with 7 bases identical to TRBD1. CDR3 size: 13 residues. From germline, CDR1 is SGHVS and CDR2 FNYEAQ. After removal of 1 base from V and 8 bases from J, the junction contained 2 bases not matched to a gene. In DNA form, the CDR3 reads TGTGCCAGCAGCTTAGACAGGGGAGACACCATATATTTT. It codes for CASSLDRGDTIYF.

The CDR3 reads CASSFRREKLFF. CDR3 coding DNA: TGTGCCAGCAGCTTCCGACGTGAAAAACTGTTTTTT. The gene calls are TRBV13 and TRBJ1-4, with D unclear. The CDR3 has 12 amino acids. V was pared by 3 bases and J by 7 bases, with 6 bases between. The germline gives CDR1 PRHDT, CDR2 FYEKMQ (reference sequence).

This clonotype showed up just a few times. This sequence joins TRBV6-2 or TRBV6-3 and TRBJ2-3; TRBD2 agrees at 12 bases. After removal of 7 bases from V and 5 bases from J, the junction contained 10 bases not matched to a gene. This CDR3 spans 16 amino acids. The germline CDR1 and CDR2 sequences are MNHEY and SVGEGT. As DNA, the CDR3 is TGTGCCAGCACCGCAACTAGCGGGAGGAAGATAGATACGCAGTATTTT. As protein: CASTATSGRKIDTQYF.

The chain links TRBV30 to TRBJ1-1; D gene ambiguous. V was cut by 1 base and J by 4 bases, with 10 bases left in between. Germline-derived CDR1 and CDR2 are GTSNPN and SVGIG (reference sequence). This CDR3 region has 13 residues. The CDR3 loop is CAWSGAPSTEAFF. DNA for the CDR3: TGTGCCTGGAGTGGGGCCCCGAGCACTGAAGCTTTCTTT.

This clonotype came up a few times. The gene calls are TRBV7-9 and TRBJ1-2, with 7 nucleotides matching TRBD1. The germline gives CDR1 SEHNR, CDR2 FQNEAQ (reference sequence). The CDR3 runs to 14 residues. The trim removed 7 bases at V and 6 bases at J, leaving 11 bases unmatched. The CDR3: CASTSGQEIDGYTF. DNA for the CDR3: TGTGCCAGCACCAGTGGACAGGAGATCGATGGCTACACCTTC.

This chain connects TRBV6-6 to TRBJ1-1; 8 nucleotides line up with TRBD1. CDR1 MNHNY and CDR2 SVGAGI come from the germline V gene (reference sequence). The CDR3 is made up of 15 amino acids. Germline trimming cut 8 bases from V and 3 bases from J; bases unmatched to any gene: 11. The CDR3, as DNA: TGTGCCAGCTCGGATCGGACAGGGAAGGACACTGAAGCTTTCTTT. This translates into CASSDRTGKDTEAFF.

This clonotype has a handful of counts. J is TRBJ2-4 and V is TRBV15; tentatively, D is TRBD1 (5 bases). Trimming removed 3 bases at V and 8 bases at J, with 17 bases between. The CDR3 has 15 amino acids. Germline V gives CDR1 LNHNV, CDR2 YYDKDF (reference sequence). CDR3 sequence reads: CATSSSLGKGDIQYF. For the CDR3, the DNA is TGTGCCACCAGCAGTAGTTTGGGGAAAGGGGACATTCAGTACTTC.

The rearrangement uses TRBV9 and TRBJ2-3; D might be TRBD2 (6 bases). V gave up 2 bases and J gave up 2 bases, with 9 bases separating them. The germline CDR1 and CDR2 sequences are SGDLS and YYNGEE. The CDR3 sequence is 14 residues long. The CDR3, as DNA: TGTGCCAGCAGCGTTAGCGGCGACACAGATACGCAGTATTTT. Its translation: CASSVSGDTDTQYF.

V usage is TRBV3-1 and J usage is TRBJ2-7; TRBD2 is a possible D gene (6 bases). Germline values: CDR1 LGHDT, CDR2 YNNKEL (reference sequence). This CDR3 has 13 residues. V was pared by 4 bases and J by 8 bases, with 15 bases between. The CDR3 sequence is CASSPRGKRQQYF. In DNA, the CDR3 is TGTGCCAGCAGCCCTCGGGGGAAGAGGCAGCAGTACTTC.

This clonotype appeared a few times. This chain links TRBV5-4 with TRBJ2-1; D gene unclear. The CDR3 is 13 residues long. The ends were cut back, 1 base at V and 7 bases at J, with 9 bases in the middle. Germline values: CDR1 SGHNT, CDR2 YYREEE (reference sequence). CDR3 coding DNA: TGTGCCAGCAGCTTGATCGTGATGAATGAGCAGTTCTTC. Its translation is CASSLIVMNEQFF.

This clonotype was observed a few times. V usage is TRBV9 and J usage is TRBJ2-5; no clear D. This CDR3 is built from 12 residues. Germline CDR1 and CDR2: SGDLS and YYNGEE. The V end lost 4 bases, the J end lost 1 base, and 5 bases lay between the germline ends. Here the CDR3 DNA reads TGTGCCAGCAGCCAGACCCAAGAGACCCAGTACTTC. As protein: CASSQTQETQYF. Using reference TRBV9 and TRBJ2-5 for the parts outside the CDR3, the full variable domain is DSGVTQTPKHLITATGQRVTLRCSPRSGDLSVYWYQQSLDQGLQFLIQYYNGEERAKGNILERFSAQQFPDLHSELNLSSLELGDSALYFCASSQTQETQYFGPGTRLLVL.